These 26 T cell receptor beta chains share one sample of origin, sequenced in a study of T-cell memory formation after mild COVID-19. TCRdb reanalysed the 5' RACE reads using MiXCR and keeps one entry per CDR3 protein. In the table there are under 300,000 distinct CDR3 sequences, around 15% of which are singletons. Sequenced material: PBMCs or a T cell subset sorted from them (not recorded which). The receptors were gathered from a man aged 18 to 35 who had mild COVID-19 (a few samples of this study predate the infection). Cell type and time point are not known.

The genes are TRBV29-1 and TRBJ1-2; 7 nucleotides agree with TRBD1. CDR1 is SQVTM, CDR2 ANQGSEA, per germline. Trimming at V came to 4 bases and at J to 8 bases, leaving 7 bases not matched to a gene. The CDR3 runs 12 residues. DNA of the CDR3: TGCAGCGTTGCACAGGGGTGGGGCGGCTACACCTTC. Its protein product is CSVAQGWGGYTF. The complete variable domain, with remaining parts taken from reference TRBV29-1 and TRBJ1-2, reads SAVISQKPSRDICQRGTSLTIQCQVDSQVTMMFWYRQQPGQSLTLIATANQGSEATYESGFVIDKFPISRPNLTFSTLTVSNMSPEDSSIYLCSVAQGWGGYTFGSGTRLTVV.

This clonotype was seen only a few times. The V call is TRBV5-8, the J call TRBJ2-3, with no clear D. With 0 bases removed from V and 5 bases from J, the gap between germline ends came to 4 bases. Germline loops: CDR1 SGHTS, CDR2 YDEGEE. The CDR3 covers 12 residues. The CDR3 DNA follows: TGTGCCAGCAGCTTGGACCAAGATACGCAGTATTTT. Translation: CASSLDQDTQYF. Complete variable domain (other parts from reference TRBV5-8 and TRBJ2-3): EAGVTQSPTHLIKTRGQQATLRCSPISGHTSVYWYQQALGLGLQFLLWYDEGEERNRGNFPPRFSGRQFPNYSSELNVNALELEDSALYLCASSLDQDTQYFGPGTRLTVL.

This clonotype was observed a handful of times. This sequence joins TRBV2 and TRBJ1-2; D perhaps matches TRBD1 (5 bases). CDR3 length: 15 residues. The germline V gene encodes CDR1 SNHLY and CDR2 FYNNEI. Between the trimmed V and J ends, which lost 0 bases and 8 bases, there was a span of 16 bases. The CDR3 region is CASSEALRDARGYTF. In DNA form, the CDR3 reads TGTGCCAGCAGTGAAGCGCTCCGGGACGCTCGGGGCTACACCTTC. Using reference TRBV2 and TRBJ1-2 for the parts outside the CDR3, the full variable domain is EPEVTQTPSHQVTQMGQEVILRCVPISNHLYFYWYRQILGQKVEFLVSFYNNEISEKSEIFDDQFSVERPDGSNFTLKIRSTKLEDSAMYFCASSEALRDARGYTFGSGTRLTVV.

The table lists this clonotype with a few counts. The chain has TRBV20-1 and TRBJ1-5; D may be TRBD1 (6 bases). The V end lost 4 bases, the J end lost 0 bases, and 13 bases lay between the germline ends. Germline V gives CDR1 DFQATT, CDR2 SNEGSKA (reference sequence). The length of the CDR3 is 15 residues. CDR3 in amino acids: CSANTGPYSNQPQHF. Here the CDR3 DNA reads TGCAGTGCTAATACAGGGCCCTATAGCAATCAGCCCCAGCATTTT.

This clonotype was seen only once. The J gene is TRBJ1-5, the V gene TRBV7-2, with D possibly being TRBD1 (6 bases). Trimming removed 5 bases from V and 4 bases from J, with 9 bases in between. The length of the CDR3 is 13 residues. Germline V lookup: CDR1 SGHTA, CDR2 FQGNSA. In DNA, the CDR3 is TGTGCCAGCAGCCAGGGGCATAATCAGCCCCAGCATTTT. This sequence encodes CASSQGHNQPQHF.

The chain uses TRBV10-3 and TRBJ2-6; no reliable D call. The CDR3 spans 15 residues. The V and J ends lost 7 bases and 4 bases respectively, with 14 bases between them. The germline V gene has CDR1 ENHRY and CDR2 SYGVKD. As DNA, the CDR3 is TGTGCCATCATGTTTCCCGGAGCCGGGGCCAACGTCCTGACTTTC. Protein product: CAIMFPGAGANVLTF.

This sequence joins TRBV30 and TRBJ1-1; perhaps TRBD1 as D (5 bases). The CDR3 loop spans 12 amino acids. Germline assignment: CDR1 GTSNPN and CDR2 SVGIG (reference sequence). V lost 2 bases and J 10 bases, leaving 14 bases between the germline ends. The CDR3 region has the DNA TGTGCCTGGAGTAAGGGGTACAGGCGAGCTTTCTTT. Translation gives CAWSKGYRRAFF.

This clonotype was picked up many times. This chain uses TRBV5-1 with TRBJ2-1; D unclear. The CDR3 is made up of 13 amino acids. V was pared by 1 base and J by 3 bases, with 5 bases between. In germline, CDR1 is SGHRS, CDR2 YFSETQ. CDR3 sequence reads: CASSLNSYNEQFF. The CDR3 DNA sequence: TGCGCCAGCAGCTTGAACAGCTACAATGAGCAGTTCTTC.

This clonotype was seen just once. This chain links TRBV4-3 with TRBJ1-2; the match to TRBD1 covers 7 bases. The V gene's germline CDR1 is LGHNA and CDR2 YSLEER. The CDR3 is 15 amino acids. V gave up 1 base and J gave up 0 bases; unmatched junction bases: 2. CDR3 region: CASSQAGQTNYGYTF. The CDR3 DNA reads TGCGCCAGCAGCCAAGCGGGACAGACTAACTATGGCTACACCTTC.

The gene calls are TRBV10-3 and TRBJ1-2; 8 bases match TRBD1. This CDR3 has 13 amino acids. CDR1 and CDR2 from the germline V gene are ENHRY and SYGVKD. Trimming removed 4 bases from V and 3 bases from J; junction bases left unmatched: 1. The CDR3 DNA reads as TGTGCCATCAGTGCGACAGGGGACTATGGCTACACCTTC. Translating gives CAISATGDYGYTF.

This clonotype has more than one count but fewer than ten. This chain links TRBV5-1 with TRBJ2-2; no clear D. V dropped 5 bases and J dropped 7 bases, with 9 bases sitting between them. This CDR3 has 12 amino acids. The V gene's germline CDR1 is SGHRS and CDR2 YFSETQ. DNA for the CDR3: TGCGCCAGCAGTCAAACTTTCGGGGAGCTGTTTTTT. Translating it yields CASSQTFGELFF.

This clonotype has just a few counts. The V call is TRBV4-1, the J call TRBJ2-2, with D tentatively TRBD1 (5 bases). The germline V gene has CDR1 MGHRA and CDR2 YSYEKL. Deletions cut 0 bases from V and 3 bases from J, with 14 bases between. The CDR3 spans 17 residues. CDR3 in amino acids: CASSQEDPRVDTGELFF. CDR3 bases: TGCGCCAGCAGCCAAGAAGACCCCAGGGTGGACACCGGGGAGCTGTTTTTT.

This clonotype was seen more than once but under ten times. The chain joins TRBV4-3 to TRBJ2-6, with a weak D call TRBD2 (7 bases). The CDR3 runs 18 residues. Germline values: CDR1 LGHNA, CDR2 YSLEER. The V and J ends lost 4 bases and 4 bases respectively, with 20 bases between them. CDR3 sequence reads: CASSPGSRGPEGANVLTF. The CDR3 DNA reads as TGCGCCAGCAGCCCTGGATCGCGGGGGCCGGAGGGGGCCAACGTCCTGACTTTC.

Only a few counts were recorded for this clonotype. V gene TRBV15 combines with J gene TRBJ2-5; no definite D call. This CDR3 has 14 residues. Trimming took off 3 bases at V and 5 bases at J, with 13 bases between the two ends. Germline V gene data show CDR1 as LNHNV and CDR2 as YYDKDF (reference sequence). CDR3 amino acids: CATSSDTNKETQYF. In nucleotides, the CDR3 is TGTGCCACCAGCAGCGACACGAACAAGGAGACCCAGTACTTC.

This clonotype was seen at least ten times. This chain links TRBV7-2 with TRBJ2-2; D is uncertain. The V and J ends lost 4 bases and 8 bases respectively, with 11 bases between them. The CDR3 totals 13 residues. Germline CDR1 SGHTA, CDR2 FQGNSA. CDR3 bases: TGTGCCAGCAGCTACTACACTACAGGGGAGCTGTTTTTT. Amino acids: CASSYYTTGELFF. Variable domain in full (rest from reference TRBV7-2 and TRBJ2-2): GAGVSQSPSNKVTEKGKDVELRCDPISGHTALYWYRQSLGQGLEFLIYFQGNSAPDKSGLPSDRFSAERTGGSVSTLTIQRTQQEDSAVYLCASSYYTTGELFFGEGSRLTVL.

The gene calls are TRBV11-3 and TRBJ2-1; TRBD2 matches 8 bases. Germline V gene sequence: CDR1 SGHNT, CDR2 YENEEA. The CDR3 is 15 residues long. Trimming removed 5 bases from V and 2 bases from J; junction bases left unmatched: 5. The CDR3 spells CASSPGRGTYNEQFF. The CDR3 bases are TGTGCCAGCAGCCCCGGGAGGGGTACCTACAATGAGCAGTTCTTC.

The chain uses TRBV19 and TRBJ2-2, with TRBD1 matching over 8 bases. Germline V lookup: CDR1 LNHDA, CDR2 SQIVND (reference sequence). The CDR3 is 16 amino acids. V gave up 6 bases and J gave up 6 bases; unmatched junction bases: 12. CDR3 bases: TGTGCCAGTAGGCTGCAGGGGGCGATAGGGTCCGGGGAGCTGTTTTTT. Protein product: CASRLQGAIGSGELFF. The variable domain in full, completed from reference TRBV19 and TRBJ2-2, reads DGGITQSPKYLFRKEGQNVTLSCEQNLNHDAMYWYRQDPGQGLRLIYYSQIVNDFQKGDIAEGYSVSREKKESFPLTVTSAQKNPTAFYLCASRLQGAIGSGELFFGEGSRLTVL.

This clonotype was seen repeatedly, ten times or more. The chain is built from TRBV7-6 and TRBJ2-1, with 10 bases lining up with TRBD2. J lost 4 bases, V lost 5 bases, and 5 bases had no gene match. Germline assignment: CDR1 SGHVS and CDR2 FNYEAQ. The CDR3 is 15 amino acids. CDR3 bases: TGTGCCAGCAGCGAAAGCGGGGGGGAATACAATGAGCAGTTCTTC. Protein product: CASSESGGEYNEQFF.

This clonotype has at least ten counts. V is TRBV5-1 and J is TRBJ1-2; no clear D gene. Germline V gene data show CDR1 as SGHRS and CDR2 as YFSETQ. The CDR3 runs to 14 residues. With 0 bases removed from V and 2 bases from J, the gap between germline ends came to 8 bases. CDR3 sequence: CASSLGPGNYGYTF. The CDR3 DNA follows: TGCGCCAGCAGCTTGGGGCCAGGCAACTATGGCTACACCTTC.

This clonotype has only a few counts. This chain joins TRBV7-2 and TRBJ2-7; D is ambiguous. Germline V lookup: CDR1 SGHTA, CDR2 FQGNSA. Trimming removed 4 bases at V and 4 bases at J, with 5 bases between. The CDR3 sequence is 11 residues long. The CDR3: CASSSAYEQYV. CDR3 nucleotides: TGTGCCAGCAGCTCAGCTTACGAGCAGTACGTC.

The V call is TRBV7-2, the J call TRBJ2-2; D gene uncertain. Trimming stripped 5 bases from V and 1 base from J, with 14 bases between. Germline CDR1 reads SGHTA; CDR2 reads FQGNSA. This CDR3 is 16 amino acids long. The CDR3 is CASSQSSRMNTGELFF. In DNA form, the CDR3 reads TGTGCCAGCAGCCAGTCGTCCAGGATGAACACCGGGGAGCTGTTTTTT.

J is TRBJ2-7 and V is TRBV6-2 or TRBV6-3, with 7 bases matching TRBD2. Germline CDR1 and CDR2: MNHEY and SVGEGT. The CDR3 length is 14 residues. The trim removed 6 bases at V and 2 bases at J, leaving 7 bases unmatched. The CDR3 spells CASSLAGSAYEQYF. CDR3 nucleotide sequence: TGTGCCAGCAGCTTAGCGGGTTCCGCCTACGAGCAGTACTTC.

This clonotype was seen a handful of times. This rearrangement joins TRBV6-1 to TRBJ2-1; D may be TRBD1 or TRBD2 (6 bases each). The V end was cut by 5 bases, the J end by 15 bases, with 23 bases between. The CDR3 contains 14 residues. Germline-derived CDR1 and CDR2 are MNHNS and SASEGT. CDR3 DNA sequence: TGTGCCAGCAGTCTTAGGGAGGACAGAGGGAAAGGGTTCTTC. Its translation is CASSLREDRGKGFF.

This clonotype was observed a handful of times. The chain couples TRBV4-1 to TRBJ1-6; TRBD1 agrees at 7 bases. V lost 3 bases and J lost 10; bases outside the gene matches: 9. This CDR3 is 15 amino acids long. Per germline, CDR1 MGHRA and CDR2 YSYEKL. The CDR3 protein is CASSHPGTVFSPLHF. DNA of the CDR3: TGCGCCAGCAGCCACCCCGGGACAGTTTTCTCACCCCTCCACTTT.

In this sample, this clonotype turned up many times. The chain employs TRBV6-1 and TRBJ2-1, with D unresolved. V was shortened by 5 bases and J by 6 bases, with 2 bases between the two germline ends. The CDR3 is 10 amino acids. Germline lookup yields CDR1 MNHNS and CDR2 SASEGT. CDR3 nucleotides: TGTGCCAGCAGTCGCAATGAGCAGTTCTTC. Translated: CASSRNEQFF.

CDR3 loop: CASSQEWLQPDTQYF. The CDR3, as DNA: TGTGCCAGCAGCCAAGAGTGGTTGCAGCCAGATACGCAGTATTTT. This sequence joins TRBV4-2 and TRBJ2-3, with D hard to call. The CDR3 has 15 amino acids. Trimming took 0 bases from V and 4 from J, leaving 11 bases between them. The V gene's germline CDR1 is LGHNA and CDR2 YNFKEQ.